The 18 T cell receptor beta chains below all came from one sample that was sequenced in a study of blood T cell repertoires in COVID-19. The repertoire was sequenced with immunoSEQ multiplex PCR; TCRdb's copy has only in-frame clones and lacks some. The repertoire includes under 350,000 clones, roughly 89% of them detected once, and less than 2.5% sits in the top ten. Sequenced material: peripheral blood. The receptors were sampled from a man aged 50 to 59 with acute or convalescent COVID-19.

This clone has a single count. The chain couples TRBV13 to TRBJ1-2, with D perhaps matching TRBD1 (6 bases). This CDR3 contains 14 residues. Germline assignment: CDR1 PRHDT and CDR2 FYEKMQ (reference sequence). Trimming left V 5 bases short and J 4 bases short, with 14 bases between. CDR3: CASSPLRGLYGYTF. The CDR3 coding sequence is TGTGCCAGCAGCCCGCTCAGGGGCCTCTATGGCTACACCTTC.

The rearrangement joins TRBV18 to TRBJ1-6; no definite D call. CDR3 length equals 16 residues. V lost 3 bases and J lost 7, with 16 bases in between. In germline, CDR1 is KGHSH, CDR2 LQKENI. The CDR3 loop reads CASSPFDPRGNSPLHF. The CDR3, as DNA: TGTGCCAGCTCACCTTTTGATCCCCGGGGAAATTCACCCCTCCACTTT.

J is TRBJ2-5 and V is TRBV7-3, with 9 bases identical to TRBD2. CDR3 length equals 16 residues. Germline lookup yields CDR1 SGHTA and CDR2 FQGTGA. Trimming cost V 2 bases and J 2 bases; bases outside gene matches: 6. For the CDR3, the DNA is TGTGCCAGCAGCTTAGGTAGCGGGGGAGAGCAAGAGACCCAGTACTTC. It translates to CASSLGSGGEQETQYF.

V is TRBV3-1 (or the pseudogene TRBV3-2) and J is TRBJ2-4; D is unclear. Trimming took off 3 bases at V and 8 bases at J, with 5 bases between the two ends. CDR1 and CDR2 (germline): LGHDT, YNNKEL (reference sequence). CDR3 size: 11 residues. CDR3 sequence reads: CASSHGYIQYF. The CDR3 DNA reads TGTGCCAGCAGCCACGGGTACATTCAGTACTTC.

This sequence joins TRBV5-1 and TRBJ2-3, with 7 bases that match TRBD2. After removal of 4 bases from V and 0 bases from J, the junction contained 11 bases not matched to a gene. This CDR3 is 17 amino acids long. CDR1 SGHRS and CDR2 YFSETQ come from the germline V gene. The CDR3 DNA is TGCGCCAGCAGCCGGGGGGTTGGCAGGGTAAGCACAGATACGCAGTATTTT. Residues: CASSRGVGRVSTDTQYF.

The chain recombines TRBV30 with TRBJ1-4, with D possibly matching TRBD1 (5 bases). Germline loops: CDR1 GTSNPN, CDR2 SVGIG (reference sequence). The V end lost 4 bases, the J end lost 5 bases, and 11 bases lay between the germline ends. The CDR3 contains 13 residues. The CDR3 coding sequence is TGTGCCTGGAACTGGCGGGACAATGAAAAACTGTTTTTT. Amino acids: CAWNWRDNEKLFF.

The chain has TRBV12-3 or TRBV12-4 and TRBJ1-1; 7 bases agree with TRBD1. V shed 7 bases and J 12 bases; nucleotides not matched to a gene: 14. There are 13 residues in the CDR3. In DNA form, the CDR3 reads TGTGCCAGCACCTTCATCCGGGACAGCGAAACTTTCTTT. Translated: CASTFIRDSETFF.

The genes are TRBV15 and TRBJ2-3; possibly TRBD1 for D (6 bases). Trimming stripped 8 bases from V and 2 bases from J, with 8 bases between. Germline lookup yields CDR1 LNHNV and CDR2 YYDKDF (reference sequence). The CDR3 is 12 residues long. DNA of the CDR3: TGTGCCACCGGGGGCTTCACAGATACGCAGTATTTT. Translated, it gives CATGGFTDTQYF.

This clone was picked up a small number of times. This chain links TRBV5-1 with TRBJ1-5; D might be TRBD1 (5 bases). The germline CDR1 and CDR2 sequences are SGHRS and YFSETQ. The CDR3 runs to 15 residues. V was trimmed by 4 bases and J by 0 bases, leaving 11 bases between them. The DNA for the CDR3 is TGCGCCAGCAGCCGTTGGGGCGATAGCAATCAGCCCCAGCATTTT. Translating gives CASSRWGDSNQPQHF.

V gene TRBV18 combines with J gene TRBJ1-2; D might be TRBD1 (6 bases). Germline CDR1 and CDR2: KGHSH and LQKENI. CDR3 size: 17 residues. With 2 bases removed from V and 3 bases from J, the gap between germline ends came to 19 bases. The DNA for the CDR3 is TGTGCCAGCTCACCAAGCCCCCTAAGACAGGTTCACTATGGCTACACCTTC. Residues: CASSPSPLRQVHYGYTF. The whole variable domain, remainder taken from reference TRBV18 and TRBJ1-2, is NAGVMQNPRHLVRRRGQEARLRCSPMKGHSHVYWYRQLPEEGLKFMVYLQKENIIDESGMPKERFSAEFPKEGPSILRIQQVVRGDSAAYFCASSPSPLRQVHYGYTFGSGTRLTVV.

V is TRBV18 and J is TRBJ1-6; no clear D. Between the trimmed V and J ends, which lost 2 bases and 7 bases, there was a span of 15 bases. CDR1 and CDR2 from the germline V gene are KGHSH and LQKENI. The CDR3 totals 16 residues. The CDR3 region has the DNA TGTGCCAGCTCACCATTAGGTGACCAGGAAAATTCACCCCTCCACTTT. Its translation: CASSPLGDQENSPLHF.

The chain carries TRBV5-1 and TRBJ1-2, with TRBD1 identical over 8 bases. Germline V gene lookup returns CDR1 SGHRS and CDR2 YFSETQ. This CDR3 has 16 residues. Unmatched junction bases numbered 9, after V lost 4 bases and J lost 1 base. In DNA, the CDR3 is TGCGCCAGCAGCCTTCGGACAGGGCCCCTTAACTATGGCTACACCTTC. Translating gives CASSLRTGPLNYGYTF.

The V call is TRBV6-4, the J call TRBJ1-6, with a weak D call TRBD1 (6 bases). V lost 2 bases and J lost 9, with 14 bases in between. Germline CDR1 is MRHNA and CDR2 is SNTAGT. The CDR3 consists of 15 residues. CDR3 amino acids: CASSDEGHRGSPLHF. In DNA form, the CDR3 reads TGTGCCAGCAGTGACGAGGGACATCGCGGTTCACCCCTCCACTTT.

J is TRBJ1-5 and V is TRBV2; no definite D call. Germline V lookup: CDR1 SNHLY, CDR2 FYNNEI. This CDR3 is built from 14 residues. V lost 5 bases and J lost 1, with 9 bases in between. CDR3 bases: TGTGCCAGCAGTCCCCAGTACAGCAATCAGCCCCAGCATTTT. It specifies CASSPQYSNQPQHF.

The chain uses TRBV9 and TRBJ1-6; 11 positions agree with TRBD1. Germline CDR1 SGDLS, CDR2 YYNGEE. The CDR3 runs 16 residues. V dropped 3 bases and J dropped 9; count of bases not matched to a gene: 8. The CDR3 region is CASSEGTGGGGSPLHF. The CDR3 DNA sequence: TGTGCCAGCAGCGAAGGGACAGGGGGTGGCGGTTCACCCCTCCACTTT.

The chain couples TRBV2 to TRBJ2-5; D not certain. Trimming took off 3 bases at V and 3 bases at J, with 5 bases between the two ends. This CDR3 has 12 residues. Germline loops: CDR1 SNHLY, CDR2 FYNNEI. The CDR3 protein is CASSDTEETQYF. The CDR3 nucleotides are TGTGCCAGCAGTGATACGGAAGAGACCCAGTACTTC.

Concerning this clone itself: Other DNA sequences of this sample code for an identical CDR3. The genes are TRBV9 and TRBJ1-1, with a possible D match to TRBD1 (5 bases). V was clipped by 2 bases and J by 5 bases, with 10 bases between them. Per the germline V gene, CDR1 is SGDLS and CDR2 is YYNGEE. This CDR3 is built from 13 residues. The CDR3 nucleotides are TGTGCCAGCAGCGTCGGACAAGATACTGAAGCTTTCTTT. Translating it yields CASSVGQDTEAFF.

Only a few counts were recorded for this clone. The CDR3 bases are TGTGCCAGCAGCGTAGGGGGCAGGGGAGAGGAGCAGTTCTTC. It specifies CASSVGGRGEEQFF. V is TRBV9 and J is TRBJ2-1; D may be TRBD1 (6 bases). Germline V gene lookup returns CDR1 SGDLS and CDR2 YYNGEE. The CDR3 spans 14 residues. The V gene lost 0 bases and the J gene lost 10 bases, with 14 bases spanning the gap.